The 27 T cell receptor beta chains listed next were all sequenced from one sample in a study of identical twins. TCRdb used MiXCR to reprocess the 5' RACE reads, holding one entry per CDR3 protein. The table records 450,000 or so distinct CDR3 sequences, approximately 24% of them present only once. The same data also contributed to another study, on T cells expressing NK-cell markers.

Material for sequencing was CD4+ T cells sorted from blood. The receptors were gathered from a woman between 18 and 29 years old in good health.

The CDR3 here is CASSQASGGAGYGYTF. The CDR3 DNA reads TGTGCCAGCAGCCAAGCTTCCGGGGGCGCTGGATATGGCTACACCTTC. This chain joins TRBV3-1 and TRBJ1-2, with a weak D call TRBD1 (6 bases). Trimming cost V 1 base and J 5 bases, with 17 bases left between them. CDR3 length: 16 residues. Germline V gene sequence: CDR1 LGHDT, CDR2 YNNKEL (reference sequence).

The CDR3 sequence: CASRGARTGELFF. Written as DNA, the CDR3 is TGTGCCAGCAGAGGAGCTCGCACCGGGGAGCTGTTTTTT. The J gene is TRBJ2-2, the V gene TRBV25-1, with D uncertain. Germline CDR1 is MGHDK and CDR2 is SYGVNS. The CDR3 sequence is 13 residues long. V lost 6 bases and J 4 bases, leaving 9 bases between the germline ends.

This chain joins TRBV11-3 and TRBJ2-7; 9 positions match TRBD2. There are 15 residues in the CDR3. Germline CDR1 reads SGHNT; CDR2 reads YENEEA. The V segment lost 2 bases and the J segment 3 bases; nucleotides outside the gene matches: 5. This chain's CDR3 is CASSLFSGGFYEQYF. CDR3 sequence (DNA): TGTGCCAGCAGCTTATTCAGCGGGGGGTTCTACGAGCAGTACTTC.

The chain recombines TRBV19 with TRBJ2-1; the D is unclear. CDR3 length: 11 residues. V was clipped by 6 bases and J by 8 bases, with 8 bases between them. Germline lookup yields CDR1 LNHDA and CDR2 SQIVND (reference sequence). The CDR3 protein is CASSRFHEQFF. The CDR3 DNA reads TGTGCCAGTAGCAGGTTCCATGAGCAGTTCTTC. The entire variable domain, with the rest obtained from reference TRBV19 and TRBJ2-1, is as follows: DGGITQSPKYLFRKEGQNVTLSCEQNLNHDAMYWYRQDPGQGLRLIYYSQIVNDFQKGDIAEGYSVSREKKESFPLTVTSAQKNPTAFYLCASSRFHEQFFGPGTRLTVL.

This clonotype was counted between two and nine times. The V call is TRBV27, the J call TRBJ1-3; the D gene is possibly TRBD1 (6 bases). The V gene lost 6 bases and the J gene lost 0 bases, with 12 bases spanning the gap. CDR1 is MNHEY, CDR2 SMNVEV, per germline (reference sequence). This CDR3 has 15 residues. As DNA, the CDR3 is TGTGCCAGCAGGCTGACAGGCAACTCTGGAAACACCATATATTTT. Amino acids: CASRLTGNSGNTIYF.

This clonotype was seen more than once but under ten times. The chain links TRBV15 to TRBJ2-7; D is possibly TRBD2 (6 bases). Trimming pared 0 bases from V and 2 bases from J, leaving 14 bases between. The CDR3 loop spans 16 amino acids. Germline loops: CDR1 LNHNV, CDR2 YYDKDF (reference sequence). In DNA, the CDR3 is TGTGCCACCAGCAGAGAGGGGCTAGCGACAACCTACGAGCAGTACTTC. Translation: CATSREGLATTYEQYF.

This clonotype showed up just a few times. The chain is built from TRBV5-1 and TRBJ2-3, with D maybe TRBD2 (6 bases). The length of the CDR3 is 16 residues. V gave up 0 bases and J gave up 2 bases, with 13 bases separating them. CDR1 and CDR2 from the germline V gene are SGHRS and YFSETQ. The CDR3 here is CASSLVGTLPTDTQYF. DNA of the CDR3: TGCGCCAGCAGCTTGGTGGGGACTCTCCCCACAGATACGCAGTATTTT. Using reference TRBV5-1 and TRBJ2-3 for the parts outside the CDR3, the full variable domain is KAGVTQTPRYLIKTRGQQVTLSCSPISGHRSVSWYQQTPGQGLQFLFEYFSETQRNKGNFPGRFSGRQFSNSRSEMNVSTLELGDSALYLCASSLVGTLPTDTQYFGPGTRLTVL.

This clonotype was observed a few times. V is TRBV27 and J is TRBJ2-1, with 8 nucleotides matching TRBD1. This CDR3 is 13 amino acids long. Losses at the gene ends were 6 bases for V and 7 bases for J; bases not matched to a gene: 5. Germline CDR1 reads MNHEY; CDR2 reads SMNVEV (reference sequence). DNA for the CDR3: TGTGCCAGCAGCCTCCGGGACAGGAATGAGCAGTTCTTC. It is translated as CASSLRDRNEQFF.

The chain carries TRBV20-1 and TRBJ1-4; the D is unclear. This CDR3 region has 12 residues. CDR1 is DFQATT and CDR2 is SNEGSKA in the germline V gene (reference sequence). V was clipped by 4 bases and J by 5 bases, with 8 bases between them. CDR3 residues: CSAKAGNEKLFF. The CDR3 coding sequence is TGCAGTGCTAAAGCTGGAAATGAAAAACTGTTTTTT.

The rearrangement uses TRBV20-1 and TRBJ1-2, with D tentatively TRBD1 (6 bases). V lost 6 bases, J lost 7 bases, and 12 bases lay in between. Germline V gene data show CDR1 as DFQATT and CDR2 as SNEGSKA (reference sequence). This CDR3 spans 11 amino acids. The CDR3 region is CSAPGGGGYTF. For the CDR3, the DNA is TGCAGTGCCCCAGGAGGGGGTGGCTACACCTTC.

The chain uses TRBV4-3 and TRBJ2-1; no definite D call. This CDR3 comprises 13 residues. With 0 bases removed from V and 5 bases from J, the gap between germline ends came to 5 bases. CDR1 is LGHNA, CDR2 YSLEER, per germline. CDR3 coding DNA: TGCGCCAGCAGCCAAGATAGCCACAATGAGCAGTTCTTC. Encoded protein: CASSQDSHNEQFF.

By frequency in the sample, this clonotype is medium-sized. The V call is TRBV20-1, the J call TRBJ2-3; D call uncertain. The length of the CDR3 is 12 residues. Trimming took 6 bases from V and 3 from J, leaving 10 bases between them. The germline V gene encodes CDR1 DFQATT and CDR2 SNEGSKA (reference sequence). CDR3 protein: CSAQTGTDTQYF. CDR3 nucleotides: TGCAGTGCCCAGACTGGAACAGATACGCAGTATTTT.

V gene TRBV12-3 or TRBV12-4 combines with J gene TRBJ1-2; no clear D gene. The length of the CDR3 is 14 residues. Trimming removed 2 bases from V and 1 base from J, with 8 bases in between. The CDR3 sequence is CASSLPWNNYGYTF. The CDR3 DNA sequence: TGTGCCAGCAGTTTACCCTGGAATAACTATGGCTACACCTTC.

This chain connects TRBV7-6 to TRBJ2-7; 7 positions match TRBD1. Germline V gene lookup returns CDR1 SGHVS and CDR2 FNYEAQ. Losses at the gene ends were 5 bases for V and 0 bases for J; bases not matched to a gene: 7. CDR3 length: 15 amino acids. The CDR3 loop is CASSRTGQPSYEQYF. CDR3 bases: TGTGCCAGCAGCCGAACGGGACAGCCCTCCTACGAGCAGTACTTC.

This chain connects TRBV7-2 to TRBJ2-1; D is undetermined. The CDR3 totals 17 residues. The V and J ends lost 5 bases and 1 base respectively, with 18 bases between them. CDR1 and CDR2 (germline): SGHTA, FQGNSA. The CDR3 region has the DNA TGTGCCAGCAGCAAGGGAAGTGGGCTAGTGTCCTACAATGAGCAGTTCTTC. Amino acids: CASSKGSGLVSYNEQFF.

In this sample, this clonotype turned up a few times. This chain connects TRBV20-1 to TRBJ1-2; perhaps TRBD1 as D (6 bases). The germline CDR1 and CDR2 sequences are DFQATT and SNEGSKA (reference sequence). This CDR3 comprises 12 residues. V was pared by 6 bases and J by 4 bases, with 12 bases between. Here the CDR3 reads CSAGGATYGYTF. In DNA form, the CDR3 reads TGCAGTGCGGGGGGGGCTACCTATGGCTACACCTTC.

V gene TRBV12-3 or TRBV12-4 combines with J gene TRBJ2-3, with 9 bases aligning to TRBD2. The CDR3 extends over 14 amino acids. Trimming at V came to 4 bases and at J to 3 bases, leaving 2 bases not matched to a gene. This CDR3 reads CASSWRGGTDTQYF. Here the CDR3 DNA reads TGTGCCAGCAGTTGGCGGGGGGGGACAGATACGCAGTATTTT.

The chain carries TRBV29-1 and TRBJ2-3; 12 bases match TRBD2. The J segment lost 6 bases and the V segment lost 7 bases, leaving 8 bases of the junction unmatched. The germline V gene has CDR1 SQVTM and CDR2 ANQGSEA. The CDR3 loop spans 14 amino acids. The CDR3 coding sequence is TGCAGCGCCAGACTAGCGGGAGCCGGTGATACGCAGTATTTT. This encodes CSARLAGAGDTQYF.

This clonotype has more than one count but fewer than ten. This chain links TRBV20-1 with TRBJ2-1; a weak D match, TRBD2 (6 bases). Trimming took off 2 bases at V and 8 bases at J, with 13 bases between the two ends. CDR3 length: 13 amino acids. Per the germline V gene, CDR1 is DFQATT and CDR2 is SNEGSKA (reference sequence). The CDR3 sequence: CSARSSWEDEQFF. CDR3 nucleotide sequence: TGCAGTGCTAGATCCTCCTGGGAGGATGAGCAGTTCTTC.

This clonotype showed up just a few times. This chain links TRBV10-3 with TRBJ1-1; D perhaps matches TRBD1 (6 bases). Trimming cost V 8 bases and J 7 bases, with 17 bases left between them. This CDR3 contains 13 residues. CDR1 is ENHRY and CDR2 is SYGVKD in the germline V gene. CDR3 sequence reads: CAICTGACVEAFF. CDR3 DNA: TGTGCCATCTGTACGGGGGCTTGTGTTGAAGCTTTCTTT.

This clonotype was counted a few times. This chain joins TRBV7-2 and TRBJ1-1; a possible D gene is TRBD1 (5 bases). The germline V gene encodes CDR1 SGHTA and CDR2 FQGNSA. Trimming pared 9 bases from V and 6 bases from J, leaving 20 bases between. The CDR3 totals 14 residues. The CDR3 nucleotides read TGTGCCAGTAGCACCCGGCGGGGGATCCCTGAAGCTTTCTTT. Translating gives CASSTRRGIPEAFF. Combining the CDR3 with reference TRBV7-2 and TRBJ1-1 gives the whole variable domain GAGVSQSPSNKVTEKGKDVELRCDPISGHTALYWYRQSLGQGLEFLIYFQGNSAPDKSGLPSDRFSAERTGGSVSTLTIQRTQQEDSAVYLCASSTRRGIPEAFFGQGTRLTVV.

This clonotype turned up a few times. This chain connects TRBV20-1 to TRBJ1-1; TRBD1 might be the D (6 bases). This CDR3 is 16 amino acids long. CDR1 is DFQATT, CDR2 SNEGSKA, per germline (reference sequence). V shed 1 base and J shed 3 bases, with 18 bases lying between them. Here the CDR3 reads CSARALTQGSDTEAFF. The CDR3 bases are TGCAGTGCTAGAGCCTTAACCCAGGGGTCGGACACTGAAGCTTTCTTT.

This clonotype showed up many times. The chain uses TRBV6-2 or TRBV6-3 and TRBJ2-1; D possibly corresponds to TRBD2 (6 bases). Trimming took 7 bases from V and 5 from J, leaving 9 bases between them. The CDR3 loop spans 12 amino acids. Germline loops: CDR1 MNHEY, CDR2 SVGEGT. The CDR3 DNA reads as TGTGCCAGCATGGAGGGAGACAATGAGCAGTTCTTC. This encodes CASMEGDNEQFF.

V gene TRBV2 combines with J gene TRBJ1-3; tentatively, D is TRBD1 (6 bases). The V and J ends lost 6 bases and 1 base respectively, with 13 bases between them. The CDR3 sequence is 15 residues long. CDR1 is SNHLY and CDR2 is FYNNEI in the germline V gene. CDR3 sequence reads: CASREGGTSGNTIYF. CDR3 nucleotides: TGTGCCAGCAGGGAGGGGGGAACATCTGGAAACACCATATATTTT.

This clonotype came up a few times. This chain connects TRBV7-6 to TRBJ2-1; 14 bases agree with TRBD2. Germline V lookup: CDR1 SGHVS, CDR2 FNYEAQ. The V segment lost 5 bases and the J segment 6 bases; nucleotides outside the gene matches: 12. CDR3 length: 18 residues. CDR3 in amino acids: CASSPRLAGGPVRNEQFF. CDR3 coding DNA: TGTGCCAGCAGCCCCAGACTAGCGGGGGGGCCCGTGCGCAATGAGCAGTTCTTC.

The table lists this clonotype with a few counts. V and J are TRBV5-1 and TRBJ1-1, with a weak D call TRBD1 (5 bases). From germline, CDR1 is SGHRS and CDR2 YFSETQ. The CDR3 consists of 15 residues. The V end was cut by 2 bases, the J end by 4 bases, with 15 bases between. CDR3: CASSLRDLSGTEAFF. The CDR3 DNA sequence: TGCGCCAGCAGCTTACGGGACCTATCCGGCACTGAAGCTTTCTTT.

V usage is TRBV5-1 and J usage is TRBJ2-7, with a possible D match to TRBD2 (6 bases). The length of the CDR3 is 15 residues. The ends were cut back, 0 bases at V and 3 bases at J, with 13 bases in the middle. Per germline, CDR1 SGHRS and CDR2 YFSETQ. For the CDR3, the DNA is TGCGCCAGCAGCTTGGTTCCTAGCGTAAGCTACGAGCAGTACTTC. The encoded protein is CASSLVPSVSYEQYF.